Presented here are 11 T cell receptor beta chains from one specimen sequenced in a study of cytomegalovirus exposure and HLA in healthy donors. PCR was performed using 60 Vbeta and 13 Jbeta primers. The method was immunoSEQ multiplex PCR; TCRdb's version includes in-frame clones alone and lacks a portion of them. Altogether about 170,000 clones are present, approximately 72% being singletons, with the ten largest covering around 6.9%. The sample consisted of PBMCs. The receptors come from a man aged 40-50 years in good health and CMV-seropositive.

V gene TRBV27 combines with J gene TRBJ1-2; tentatively, D is TRBD1 (6 bases). V lost 6 bases to trimming and J lost 0 bases, with 23 bases between them. Per germline, CDR1 MNHEY and CDR2 SMNVEV (reference sequence). CDR3 length: 18 residues. CDR3 sequence (DNA): TGTGCCAGCAGCCCTCGCCCCGGGCGGGGGCTAGCTAACTATGGCTACACCTTC. This sequence encodes CASSPRPGRGLANYGYTF.

This chain uses TRBV5-5 with TRBJ2-5, with TRBD2 matching over 15 bases. Germline V gene lookup returns CDR1 SGHKS and CDR2 YYEKEE (reference sequence). The CDR3 loop spans 19 amino acids. The V and J ends lost 0 bases and 1 base, in that order; junction bases with no gene match: 7. CDR3 DNA: TGTGCCAGCAGCTTGGGGGTGGGGACTAGCGGGGGGACCCAAGAGACCCAGTACTTC. Translating gives CASSLGVGTSGGTQETQYF.

The V gene is TRBV9, the J gene TRBJ2-2; 9 bases agree with TRBD2. Per the germline V gene, CDR1 is SGDLS and CDR2 is YYNGEE. V lost 3 bases, J lost 7 bases, and 10 bases stayed unmatched. The CDR3 is 16 amino acids. This CDR3 reads CASSAPSGMGIGELFF. CDR3 bases: TGTGCCAGCAGCGCACCTAGCGGGATGGGGATCGGGGAGCTGTTTTTT.

This chain uses TRBV5-6 with TRBJ2-7, with TRBD1 identical over 7 bases. In germline, CDR1 is SGHDT, CDR2 YYEEEE. The CDR3 is 14 residues long. The J segment lost 0 bases and the V segment lost 4 bases, leaving 4 bases of the junction unmatched. In DNA form, the CDR3 reads TGTGCCAGCAGCCCCGGGACAGCCTCCTACGAGCAGTACTTC. Its translation is CASSPGTASYEQYF.

The rearrangement joins TRBV19 to TRBJ1-4; D is uncertain. This CDR3 has 15 amino acids. Trimming removed 9 bases from V and 4 bases from J, with 18 bases in between. The V gene's germline CDR1 is LNHDA and CDR2 SQIVND (reference sequence). CDR3 residues: CASNNPGSNNEKLFF. In DNA form, the CDR3 reads TGTGCCAGCAATAACCCGGGATCTAATAATGAAAAACTGTTTTTT. Looking up the rest from reference TRBV19 and TRBJ1-4 gives the full variable domain: DGGITQSPKYLFRKEGQNVTLSCEQNLNHDAMYWYRQDPGQGLRLIYYSQIVNDFQKGDIAEGYSVSREKKESFPLTVTSAQKNPTAFYLCASNNPGSNNEKLFFGSGTQLSVL.

The rearrangement uses TRBV19 and TRBJ1-1; 8 nucleotides match TRBD1. The V segment lost 4 bases and the J segment 3 bases; nucleotides outside the gene matches: 4. CDR3 length: 14 residues. CDR1 is LNHDA, CDR2 SQIVND, per germline (reference sequence). The CDR3, as DNA: TGTGCCAGTAGTAAGGGCAGGGGGCACACTGAAGCTTTCTTT. Translation gives CASSKGRGHTEAFF.

This chain uses TRBV6-4 with TRBJ1-1; 7 bases agree with TRBD1. Germline CDR1 is MRHNA and CDR2 is SNTAGT. Germline trimming cut 4 bases from V and 4 bases from J; bases unmatched to any gene: 9. The CDR3 is 15 residues long. CDR3 amino acids: CASSAEAGGSTEAFF. CDR3 bases: TGTGCCAGCAGTGCCGAGGCAGGGGGTAGCACTGAAGCTTTCTTT.

The J gene is TRBJ1-5, the V gene TRBV4-3; D is unresolved. In germline, CDR1 is LGHNA, CDR2 YSLEER. Trimming removed 0 bases from V and 6 bases from J, with 15 bases in between. This CDR3 is built from 16 residues. The CDR3 bases are TGCGCCAGCAGCCAAGAAGTATTGGCGGTATCTCAGCCCCAGCATTTT. Residues: CASSQEVLAVSQPQHF.

This chain joins TRBV5-1 and TRBJ2-2, with D possibly being TRBD2 (5 bases). The CDR3 totals 14 residues. V lost 7 bases and J lost 2, with 12 bases in between. From germline, CDR1 is SGHRS and CDR2 YFSETQ. As DNA, the CDR3 is TGCGCCAGCCAGGCGGGTCTCAACACCGGGGAGCTGTTTTTT. Protein sequence: CASQAGLNTGELFF.

The chain links TRBV5-1 to TRBJ2-1; TRBD2 matches 9 bases. The junction had 2 bases not matched to a gene; V was cut back by 0 bases and J by 4 bases. The CDR3 runs to 15 residues. The V gene's germline CDR1 is SGHRS and CDR2 YFSETQ. The CDR3 sequence: CASSLGSGGYNEQFF. The CDR3 coding sequence is TGCGCCAGCAGCTTGGGAAGCGGGGGGTACAATGAGCAGTTCTTC.

This rearrangement joins TRBV4-1 to TRBJ2-7; 8 bases line up with TRBD1. J gave up 7 bases and V 0 bases, and 8 bases lay outside the gene matches. CDR1 is MGHRA, CDR2 YSYEKL, per germline. The CDR3 is 15 residues long. The CDR3 reads CASSQDGAGGEEQYF. For the CDR3, the DNA is TGCGCCAGCAGCCAAGATGGGGCAGGGGGCGAAGAGCAGTACTTC.